The entry below gives a single T cell receptor (beta chain) sequence along with its context. No antigen is known for it. No base quality information exists; no much larger clone differs at one position. The record originates from a study of cytomegalovirus exposure and HLA in healthy donors (dated by TCRdb to between 2016 and 2019). A note on the overall study: An earlier analysis of approximately 590 of the donors reported 276 Gb of sequence data and 117 million unique TCR beta sequences from 190 million or so T cells. Roughly 300 gigabases of sequencing data and tens of millions of unique TCR sequences were included in an early release covering about 700 HLA-typed donors. Among the roughly 390 genotyped donors, around 81% belonged to the genetic ancestry cluster associated with self-reported Caucasian donors. The study aimed to test whether cataloging public T cell receptors could reveal signatures of past pathogen exposure. Using immunosequencing, the study profiled T cell repertoires from around 670 subjects and related those repertoires to cytomegalovirus serostatus. In addition to the first cohort of approximately 650 subjects, a separate validation cohort of approximately 120 different subjects was used. To predict cytomegalovirus infection status, the study combined high-throughput TCR immunosequencing, statistical association of individual TCRs with disease status, and machine learning. A later analysis re-examined previously published TCR beta repertoires from more than 550 donors and added high-resolution HLA genotyping to investigate patterns of TCR occurrence. In the later analysis, no new phenotypic data were used to find candidate immune exposures; instead, reliance was placed on TCR beta sequences and their occurrence across donors. In an earlier analysis of 587 of the donors, high-throughput TCR beta sequencing was used to judge whether each TCR beta V gene segment behaved as functional or pseudogenic. Donor age, sex, ethnicity and CMV serostatus were compiled alongside the repertoire data. Genome-wide SNP genotypes for about three fifths of the roughly 670 donors were used in a later genetic analysis, which treated that subset as a discovery cohort. Every discovery cohort repertoire had been produced on one sequencing platform. HLA typing covered class I and class II loci at four-digit resolution. Typing coverage differed by locus: A, B, C, DRB1 and DQB1 were typed in roughly 620-630 donors, DQA1 in 500 to 550, DPA1 in 600 to 610, and DPB1 in just under 480. A handful of DR-DQ haplotypes were handled as single units for association and clustering because linkage in the cohort was strong. Across approximately 420 genotyped donors of the cohort, an average of roughly 230,000 unique TCR beta nucleotide sequences per donor were sequenced, and roughly 18% of those sequences were non-productive.

Results the study describes overall, beyond this receptor: Correlated functional status among segregating V segments might be attributable to linkage disequilibrium, but an unknown experimental factor could not be ruled out. According to a later analysis, parvovirus B19, influenza, CMV and Epstein-Barr virus appeared linked to several top co-occurrence clusters. A further reported finding was that TCR beta sequences accurately predicted the HLA-A and HLA-B alleles for most subjects in the first cohort. The authors suggested that the approach could potentially be extended to other disease states and immunological phenotypes. The classifier was reported to diagnose cytomegalovirus status with high specificity and sensitivity in both the original cohort and the validation cohort. Because HLA typing was missing for some donors at each locus, association tests included only the typed subset. Assigning TCR associations to individual alleles was difficult when HLA alleles, especially DR and DQ, strongly co-occurred. A few of the identified cytomegalovirus-associated TCR beta chains were confirmed in vitro to be specific for cytomegalovirus antigens. At a false discovery rate of 0.05, a later analysis linked about 17,000 TCR beta sequences to specific HLA alleles. The earlier analysis of about 600 of the donors excluded 15 to 20 rarely observed V segments, including chromosome 9 orphons, because counts were too low. An association between a missense DCLRE1C variant and V-gene and J-gene trimming of TCR beta chains was found in a later genetic analysis and replicated in an independent cohort. Some IMGT-functional V segments, including TRBV6-2 and TRBV6-3, could not be told apart with the 87-base-pair reads, so those segments were excluded. In the study, about 150 TCR beta chains were listed as associated with cytomegalovirus. In a later analysis, HLA-associated TCR beta chains showed more clonal expansion and lower generation probabilities than non-associated chains that were equally common. Compared with the roughly 700-donor mean, donors in an Asian-associated ancestry cluster had fewer N-insertions in productive TCRs, according to a later genetic analysis. Most TCR sequences were observed very rarely across donors, whereas some public TCRs were present in many individuals. In this cohort, only TCR beta chains were sequenced, and detectable features were limited by the absence of alpha or paired-chain data. In an earlier analysis of about 600 of the donors, most TCR beta V segments appeared in productive rearrangements about 87% or about 30% of the time, broadly matching IMGT annotations. Immune exposure information for the cohort was limited to CMV serostatus. According to a later analysis, most CMV-associated TCR beta chains appeared to be HLA-restricted, and the HLA associations seemed to be driven largely by CMV exposure. The sequencing pipeline was judged likely to have produced a cluster of highly shared sequence variants as a technical artifact. Roughly uniform sequencing depth across donors was assumed in presence/absence analyses, although this assumption may not hold. A later analysis found that TCR association rates varied across HLA loci, with DRB1 alleles showing the most associated TCRs and HLA-C alleles the fewest.

The cohort consisted of 600 to 750 healthy bone marrow donors. At the time of sampling, every cohort member was nominally healthy, though immune exposures that went unrecorded were likely present. The donor was CMV seronegative and was included in the group of a few hundred seronegative cohort members. Each donor provided a peripheral blood sample, and peripheral blood mononuclear cells were used for TCR beta sequencing. Genomic DNA was extracted from the blood cell samples with the Qiagen DNeasy Blood Extraction Kit. Library prep was done by the immunoSEQ multiplex PCR assay. The multiplex PCR relied on a mix of 60 forward primers for TCR Vbeta segments and 13 reverse primers for TCR Jbeta segments. A multiplex PCR assay on genomic DNA amplified the CDR3 region of rearranged TCR beta genes. On the Illumina HiSeq System, the amplified TCR beta libraries were sequenced as 87-base-pair reads. The authors processed their data as follows. In a later analysis, roughly 80 million unique TCR beta chains were counted across the roughly 700 repertoires, and approximately 11 million of these chains were shared by at least two donors. Raw reads were error-corrected and collapsed into unique sequences with a nearest-neighbor algorithm that merged closely related sequences to remove PCR and sequencing errors. CDR3 sequences were aligned to IMGT reference sequences to assign V, D and J gene segments. For a sequence to be retained, a match of at least six nucleotides to both a V gene segment and a J gene segment was required. Rearrangements were called productive when the CDR3 lacked stop codons and stayed in frame with V and J; all others were non-productive. CDR3 was defined according to IMGT convention as the region running from the second conserved V-encoded cysteine to the conserved J-encoded phenylalanine. The earlier analysis of around 640 of the donors excluded sequences that lacked an unambiguous match to a single V gene segment. An earlier analysis of under 750 of the donors called V segments functional above 56.7% productive rearrangements and segregating when the between-donor standard deviation exceeded 5%. A statistical classification framework was developed to diagnose cytomegalovirus status using the catalog of TCR beta chain sequences. In a later analysis, TCR nucleotide sequences were compared against IMGT/GENE-DB human TR gene sequences so that V and J genes could be assigned. Using the TCRdist pipeline, a later analysis assigned CDR3 sequences along with most-parsimonious VDJ recombination scenarios. A later analysis defined each TCR beta chain by its CDR3 amino acid sequence plus V-gene family, and excluded reads lacking a unique V-gene family. To address suspected cross-contamination and a sequencing artifact, a later analysis removed roughly 580 highly shared, low-generation-probability nucleotide sequences. For each public chain, a later analysis derived a clonal expansion index from normalized ranks of inferred template counts within each repertoire. A later analysis computed generation probabilities with a VDJ recombination model fitted to out-of-frame rearrangements, and checked the results against IGoR. Hypergeometric tests were used in a later analysis to score TCR-TCR, TCR-HLA and TCR-CMV co-occurrence, with a repertoire-size bias correction applied to the TCR pairs. To estimate false discovery rates, a later analysis permuted the HLA or CMV assignments 20 times. A later analysis grouped co-occurring TCRs with DBSCAN, adding TCRdist sequence similarity when clustering within HLA-allele-positive subsets. Co-occurrence clustering excluded repertoires with fewer than 30,000 or more than 120,000 public chains, plus five with anomalous nucleotide sharing. TCRdb took this table from immuneACCESS and kept in-frame rearrangements with V and J called. Such tables lack part of the clones; where checked against another copy, unresolved V genes explain under half of the gap, and the rest is unexplained. The V and J calls and clone size come from that table; D and trimming were worked out from the DNA. The sample records roughly 100,000 clones, 71% of which are singletons. The ten largest clones capture 2.5% to 3% of the sample.

In the germline V gene, CDR1 corresponds to MDHEN and CDR2 to SYDVKM. Taken from cysteine to phenylalanine, the CDR3 has 14 residues. CDR3 DNA only is kept here, 42 bases in frame from base 1. Unmatched junction bases come to 9, with V trimmed by 6 bases and J by 8 bases. This sequence originates from a female donor in good health and CMV-seronegative. Here the chain combines TRBV28 and TRBJ1-4, with 7 bases in between that match TRBD1. The source material was PBMCs. The sequenced DNA is TGTGCCAGCAGCCAGGGGACAGTCGGGGAAAAACTGTTTTTT. This translates into CASSQGTVGEKLFF.